The rows below give T cell receptor beta chains drawn from one sample of a study of blood T cells in healthy people across ages. TCRdb re-analysed the 5' RACE reads in MiXCR, keeping a single row per CDR3 protein. The table has about 570,000 distinct CDR3 sequences, 25% to 30% seen once; the top ten hold under 20%. Sequencing was done on a sample of blood. The receptor source for this set is an older woman in good health. The CDR3 runs from the conserved cysteine through the conserved F or W. The D gene is left open where the match is weak. Not all rows give a size; the values are once, few, many and, for expanded clones, a class.

d_gene	j_gene	v_gene	abundance	CDR3aa	CDR3nt
TRBD2	TRBJ2-1	TRBV9	once	CASSAGGANNEQFF	TGTGCCAGCAGCGCCGGGGGGGCCAACAATGAGCAGTTCTTC
NA	TRBJ1-2	TRBV9	NA	CASSVGGGGYGYTF	TGTGCCAGCAGCGTAGGAGGGGGGGGCTATGGCTACACCTTC
TRBD1	TRBJ2-7	TRBV4-3	NA	CASSLIRGLNEQYF	TGCGCCAGCAGCCTCATCAGGGGGCTGAATGAGCAGTACTTC
NA	TRBJ1-4	TRBV2	few	CASSEVRGNEKLFF	TGTGCCAGCAGTGAAGTTCGTGGTAATGAAAAACTGTTTTTT
NA	TRBJ1-2	TRBV6-5	NA	CASRSQGYYGYTF	TGTGCCAGCAGGTCCCAGGGATACTATGGCTACACCTTC
NA	TRBJ2-2	TRBV6-7	NA	CASSFLPWVEGTGELFF	TGTGCCAGCAGTTTTTTACCCTGGGTTGAGGGCACCGGGGAGCTGTTTTTT
TRBD1	TRBJ1-2	TRBV20-1	few	CSARRTGYGYTF	TGCAGTGCTAGACGGACAGGCTATGGCTACACCTTC
TRBD1	TRBJ2-2	TRBV29-1	NA	CSAITPGQGAGELFF	TGCAGCGCAATTACCCCGGGACAGGGGGCCGGGGAGCTGTTTTTT
NA	TRBJ2-7	TRBV6-5	NA	CASSYSAIYEQYF	TGTGCCAGCAGTTACTCCGCGATTTACGAGCAGTACTTC
NA	TRBJ2-1	TRBV5-4	few	CASTRSLGLHNEQFF	TGTGCCAGCACCAGGAGTTTAGGCTTACACAATGAGCAGTTCTTC